Here is one TCR beta chain with its context. No antigen is known for it. No DNA is shown, since the ends of the CDR3 on it are uncertain; the CDR3 is the one TCRdb lists. The data were taken from a study of blood T cells in healthy people across ages. For the second PCR, which ran for roughly 6 to 12 cycles, a sample-barcoded 5' primer and a J-beta primer mix were used. A 12-random-nucleotide template-switch adaptor tagged each cDNA molecule. Via MiXCR, TCRdb re-called the 5' RACE reads, giving one row per CDR3 protein. The data show 850,000 to 1,100,000 distinct CDR3 sequences, about two fifths seen once. The CDR3 totals 15 residues, both ends included. Per the germline V gene, CDR1 is MDHEN and CDR2 is SYDVKM. Points from the study as a whole: Diversity estimates drawn from one million T cells were deemed underestimates. Unsorted PBMCs blocked a conclusive comparison of naive and antigen-experienced cells.

The sequence came from a man between 18 and 29 years old in good health. The chain links TRBV28 to TRBJ2-3; the D call of TRBD1 is as the table states it, not checked on the DNA. The source material was blood. This chain's CDR3 is CATLGTGQGTDTQYF.